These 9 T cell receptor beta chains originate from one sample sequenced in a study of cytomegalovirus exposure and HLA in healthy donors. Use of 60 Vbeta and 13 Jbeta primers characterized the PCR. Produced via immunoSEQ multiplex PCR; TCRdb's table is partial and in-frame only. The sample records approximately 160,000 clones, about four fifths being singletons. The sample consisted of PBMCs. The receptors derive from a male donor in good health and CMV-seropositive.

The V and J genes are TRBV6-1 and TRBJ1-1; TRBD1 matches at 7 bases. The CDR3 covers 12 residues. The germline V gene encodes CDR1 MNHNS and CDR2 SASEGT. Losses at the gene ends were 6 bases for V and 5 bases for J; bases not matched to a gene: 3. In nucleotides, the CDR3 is TGTGCCAGCAGAACAGGGGATACTGAAGCTTTCTTT. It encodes CASRTGDTEAFF.

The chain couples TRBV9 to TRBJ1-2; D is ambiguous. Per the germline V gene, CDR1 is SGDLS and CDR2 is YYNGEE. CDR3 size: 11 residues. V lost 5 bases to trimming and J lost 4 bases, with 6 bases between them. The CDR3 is CASSDTYGYTF. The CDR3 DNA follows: TGTGCCAGCAGTGACACCTATGGCTACACCTTC.

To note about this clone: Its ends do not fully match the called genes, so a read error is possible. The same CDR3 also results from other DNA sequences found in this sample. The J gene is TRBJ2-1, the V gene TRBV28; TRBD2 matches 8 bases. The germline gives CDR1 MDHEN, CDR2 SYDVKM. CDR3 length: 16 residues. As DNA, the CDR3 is TGTGCCAGCAATTGGGCGGGGGGCGTTACTAACAATGAGCAATTCTTC. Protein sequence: CASNWAGGVTNNEQFF.

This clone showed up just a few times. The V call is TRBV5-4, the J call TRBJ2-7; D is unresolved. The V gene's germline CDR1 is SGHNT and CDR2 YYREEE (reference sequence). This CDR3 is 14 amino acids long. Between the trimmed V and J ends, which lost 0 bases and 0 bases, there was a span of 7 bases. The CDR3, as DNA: TGTGCCAGCAGCTTGGACCCTAGCTCCTACGAGCAGTACTTC. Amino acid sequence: CASSLDPSSYEQYF. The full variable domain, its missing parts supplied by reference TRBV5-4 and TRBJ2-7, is ETGVTQSPTHLIKTRGQQVTLRCSSQSGHNTVSWYQQALGQGPQFIFQYYREEENGRGNFPPRFSGLQFPNYSSELNVNALELDDSALYLCASSLDPSSYEQYFGPGTRLTVT.

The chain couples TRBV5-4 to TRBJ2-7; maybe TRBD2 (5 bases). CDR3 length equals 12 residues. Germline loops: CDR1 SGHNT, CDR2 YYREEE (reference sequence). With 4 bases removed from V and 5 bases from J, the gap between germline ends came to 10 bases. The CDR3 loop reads CASSADWDEQYF. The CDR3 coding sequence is TGTGCCAGCAGCGCGGACTGGGACGAGCAGTACTTC.

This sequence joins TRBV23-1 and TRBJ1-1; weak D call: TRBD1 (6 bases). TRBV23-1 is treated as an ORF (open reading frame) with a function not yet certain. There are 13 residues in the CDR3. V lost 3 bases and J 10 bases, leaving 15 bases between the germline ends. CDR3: CASSHQGLQGAFF. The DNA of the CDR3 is TGCGCCAGCAGTCACCAGGGACTACAGGGAGCTTTCTTT.

The CDR3 protein is CASSLLGQGHEQYF. The CDR3 DNA is TGCGCCAGCAGCTTACTGGGACAGGGCCACGAGCAGTACTTC. V usage is TRBV5-1 and J usage is TRBJ2-5; 9 bases align to TRBD1. The DNA end lines up better with TRBJ2-7; the J call may be wrong. The CDR3 contains 14 residues. Germline-derived CDR1 and CDR2 are SGHRS and YFSETQ.

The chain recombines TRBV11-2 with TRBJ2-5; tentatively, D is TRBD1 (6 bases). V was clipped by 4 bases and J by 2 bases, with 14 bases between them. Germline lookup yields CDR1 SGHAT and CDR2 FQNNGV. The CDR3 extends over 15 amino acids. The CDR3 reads CASSYTGTYQETQYF. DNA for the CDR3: TGTGCCAGCAGCTATACCGGGACATATCAAGAGACCCAGTACTTC.

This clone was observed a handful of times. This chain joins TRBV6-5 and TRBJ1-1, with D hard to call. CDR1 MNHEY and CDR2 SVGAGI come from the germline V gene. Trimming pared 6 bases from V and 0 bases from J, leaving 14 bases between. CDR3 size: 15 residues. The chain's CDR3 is CASSRYPKMNTEAFF. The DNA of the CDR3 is TGTGCCAGCAGCCGATACCCTAAGATGAACACTGAAGCTTTCTTT.